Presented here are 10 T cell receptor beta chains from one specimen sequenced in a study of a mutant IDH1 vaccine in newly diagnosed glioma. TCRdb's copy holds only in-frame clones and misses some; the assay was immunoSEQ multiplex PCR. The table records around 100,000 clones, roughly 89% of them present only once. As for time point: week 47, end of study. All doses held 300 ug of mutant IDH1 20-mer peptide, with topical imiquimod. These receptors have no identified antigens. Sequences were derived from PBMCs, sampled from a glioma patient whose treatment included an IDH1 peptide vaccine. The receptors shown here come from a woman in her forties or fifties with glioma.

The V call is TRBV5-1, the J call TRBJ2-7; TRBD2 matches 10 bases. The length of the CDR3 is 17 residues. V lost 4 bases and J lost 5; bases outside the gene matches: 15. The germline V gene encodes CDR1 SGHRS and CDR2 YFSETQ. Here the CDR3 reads CASSLPRAGGPVDEQYF. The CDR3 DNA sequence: TGCGCCAGCAGCCTGCCCCGAGCGGGAGGGCCAGTCGACGAGCAGTACTTC.

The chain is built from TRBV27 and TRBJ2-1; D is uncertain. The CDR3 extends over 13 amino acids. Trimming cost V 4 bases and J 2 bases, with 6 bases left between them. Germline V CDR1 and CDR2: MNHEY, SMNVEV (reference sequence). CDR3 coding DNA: TGTGCCAGCAGTTCTCTGGCCTACAATGAGCAGTTCTTC. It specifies CASSSLAYNEQFF.

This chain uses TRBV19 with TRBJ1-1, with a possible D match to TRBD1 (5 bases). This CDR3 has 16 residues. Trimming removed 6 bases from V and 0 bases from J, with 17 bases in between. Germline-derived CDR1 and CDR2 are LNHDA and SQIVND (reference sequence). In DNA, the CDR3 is TGTGCCAGTAGACTTACCTGGCGGACACTGAACACTGAAGCTTTCTTT. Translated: CASRLTWRTLNTEAFF.

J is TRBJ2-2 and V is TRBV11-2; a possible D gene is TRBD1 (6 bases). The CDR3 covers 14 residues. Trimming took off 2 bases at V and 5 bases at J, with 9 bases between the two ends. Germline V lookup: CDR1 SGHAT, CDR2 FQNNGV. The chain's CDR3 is CASSLWGQTGELFF. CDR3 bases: TGTGCCAGCAGCTTATGGGGGCAAACCGGGGAGCTGTTTTTT.

This chain's CDR3 is CASSEWASGFYEQYF. The CDR3, as DNA: TGCGCCAGCAGTGAGTGGGCTAGCGGGTTCTACGAGCAGTACTTC. The chain carries TRBV10-1 and TRBJ2-7, with 8 bases that match TRBD2. With V trimmed by 1 base and J by 3 bases, 5 bases remained unmatched. This CDR3 is built from 15 residues. Per germline, CDR1 WNHNN and CDR2 SYGVQD (reference sequence).

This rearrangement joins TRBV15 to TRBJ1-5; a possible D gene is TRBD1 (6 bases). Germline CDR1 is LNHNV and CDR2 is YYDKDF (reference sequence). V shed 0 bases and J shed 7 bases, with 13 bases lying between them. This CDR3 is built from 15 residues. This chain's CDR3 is CATSRDRGLGQPQHF. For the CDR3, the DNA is TGTGCCACCAGCAGAGATCGGGGGCTCGGGCAGCCCCAGCATTTT.

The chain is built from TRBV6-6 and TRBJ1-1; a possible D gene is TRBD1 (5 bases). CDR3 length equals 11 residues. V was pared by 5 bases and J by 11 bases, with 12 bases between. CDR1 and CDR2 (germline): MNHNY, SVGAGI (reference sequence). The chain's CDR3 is CASSNGGGAFF. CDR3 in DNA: TGTGCCAGCAGTAACGGTGGGGGGGCTTTCTTT.

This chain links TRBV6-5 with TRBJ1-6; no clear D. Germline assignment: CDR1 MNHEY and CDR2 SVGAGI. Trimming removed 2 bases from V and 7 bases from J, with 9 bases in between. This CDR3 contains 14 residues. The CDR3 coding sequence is TGTGCCAGCAGTTACGGGCAGACAAATTCACCCCTCCACTTT. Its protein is CASSYGQTNSPLHF.

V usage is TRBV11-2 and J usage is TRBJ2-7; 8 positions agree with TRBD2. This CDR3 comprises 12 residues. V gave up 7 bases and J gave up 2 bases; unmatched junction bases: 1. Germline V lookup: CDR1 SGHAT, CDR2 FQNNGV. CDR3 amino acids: CASTGGAYEQYF. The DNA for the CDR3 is TGTGCCAGCACGGGGGGGGCCTACGAGCAGTACTTC.

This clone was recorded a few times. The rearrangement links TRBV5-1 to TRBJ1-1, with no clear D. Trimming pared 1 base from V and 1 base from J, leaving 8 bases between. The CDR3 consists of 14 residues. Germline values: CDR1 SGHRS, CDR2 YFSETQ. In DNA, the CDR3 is TGCGCCAGCAGCTTGATGACACGGAACACTGAAGCTTTCTTT. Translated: CASSLMTRNTEAFF.